This record concerns one T cell receptor beta chain sequence. Its cognate antigen is unknown. The entry originates in a study of cytomegalovirus exposure and HLA in healthy donors. V lost 6 bases and J lost 2; bases outside the gene matches: 3. The CDR3 spans 13 residues. Germline CDR1 reads GTSNPN; CDR2 reads SVGIG (reference sequence). Use of 60 Vbeta and 13 Jbeta primers characterized the PCR. Profiled with immunoSEQ multiplex PCR; TCRdb holds only in-frame clones, not every one. The sample has around 130,000 clones, 61% seen once. Study results and limitations: Researchers left out some V segments, among them TRBV6-2 and TRBV6-3, as indistinguishable. According to reports, the classifier identified cytomegalovirus status with high specificity and sensitivity. Analysis was performed later, and it showed HLA-associated TCR beta chains to be more clonally expanded than equally common others. CMV serostatus was the only immune exposure information that was available.

V is TRBV30 and J is TRBJ1-2, with 10 bases fitting TRBD1. The sequenced sample was PBMCs. The sequence derives from a male donor in good health and CMV-seronegative. The CDR3 sequence: CACDRGLNYGYTF. CDR3 bases: TGTGCCTGCGACAGGGGGCTAAACTATGGCTACACCTTC.